This entry concerns a single T cell receptor beta chain. Its antigen is undetermined. This specimen comes from a study of PD-L1 blockade in urothelial cancer. Study findings and constraints: Below-median pretreatment blood TCR clonality predicted better survival.

The diagnosis in patients was locally advanced or metastatic urothelial carcinoma. Per-patient samples, pretreatment and on-treatment, numbered 1 to 8. The CDR3 has 15 amino acids. The trim removed 5 bases at V and 6 bases at J, leaving 11 bases unmatched. CDR1 and CDR2 (germline): PRHDT, FYEKMQ (reference sequence). Synthetic TCR analog templates were spiked into all PCRs individually. Here immunoSEQ multiplex PCR was the method, and the copy in TCRdb shows in-frame clones only, minus some. The sample includes roughly 49,000 clones, 70% to 90% of them seen just once. This clonotype was sampled from a man aged 55-75 years with urothelial cancer. The rearrangement joins TRBV13 to TRBJ2-7, with 9 bases fitting TRBD2. The sequencing used PBMCs, collected around atezolizumab (anti-PD-L1) treatment. The CDR3: CASSPRAGGVSEQYF. The CDR3 DNA follows: TGTGCCAGCAGCCCTCGAGCGGGGGGTGTTTCCGAGCAGTACTTC.